Sequencing of this T cell receptor beta chain was carried out in a study of blood T cell repertoires in COVID-19. J gave up 4 bases and V 6 bases, and 8 bases lay outside the gene matches. This CDR3 has 15 residues. Per germline, CDR1 MNHEY and CDR2 SVGAGI. Original analysis: Estimation of nucleated cell counts relied on the amplification of reference gene primers. Libraries were prepared by immunoSEQ multiplex PCR; TCRdb keeps only in-frame clonotypes and omits some of them. That table supplies the V and J calls and clone size; D and trimming were determined from the DNA. The table includes some 200,000 clones, more than 80% detected once.

Material: peripheral blood. This clonotype originated in a woman in her fifties or sixties with acute or convalescent COVID-19. The chain uses TRBV6-5 and TRBJ1-4; TRBD1 agrees at 7 bases. CDR3 region: CASSIRQGYNEKLFF. CDR3 nucleotide sequence: TGTGCCAGCAGCATAAGACAGGGCTATAATGAAAAACTGTTTTTT.